What follows are 24 T cell receptor beta chains derived from one specimen sequenced in a study of PD-1 blockade in classical Hodgkin lymphoma. Only in-frame clones appear in the TCRdb table, and some are missing; sequencing was by immunoSEQ multiplex PCR. The top ten hold 18% of the sample, which has over 15,000 clones, 75% to 85% seen once. Every patient was affected by relapse after autologous stem cell transplantation, while exposure to brentuximab vedotin was not uniform. This specimen consisted of peripheral blood mononuclear cells (PBMCs), obtained before the second cycle of nivolumab. Receptors originate from a human donor with classical Hodgkin lymphoma.

CDR3 sequence (DNA): TGTGCCAGCAGTTCGACTAGCGGGACAACAGATACGCAGTATTTT. This gives the protein CASSSTSGTTDTQYF. V usage is TRBV9 and J usage is TRBJ2-3; 11 bases map to TRBD2. The CDR3 has 15 amino acids. Germline lookup yields CDR1 SGDLS and CDR2 YYNGEE. The V gene end was trimmed by 5 bases and the J gene end by 3 bases; junction bases not matched to a gene: 5.

This rearrangement joins TRBV6-5 to TRBJ2-5; 10 positions agree with TRBD2. Trimming cost V 1 base and J 4 bases; bases outside gene matches: 0. Germline CDR1 MNHEY, CDR2 SVGAGI. This CDR3 contains 14 residues. The CDR3 sequence is CASSYLAGGETQYF. The CDR3 region has the DNA TGTGCCAGCAGTTACTTAGCGGGAGGAGAGACCCAGTACTTC.

The gene calls are TRBV28 and TRBJ1-1, with D perhaps TRBD1 (6 bases). The CDR3 runs to 15 residues. Trimming stripped 5 bases from V and 1 base from J, with 14 bases between. Germline CDR1 and CDR2: MDHEN and SYDVKM. CDR3 nucleotide sequence: TGTGCCAGCAGTCCTCCCCTAGGGGGGAACACTGAAGCTTTCTTT. The encoded protein is CASSPPLGGNTEAFF.

The chain's CDR3 is CAWTVSQETQYF. The DNA for the CDR3 is TGTGCCTGGACAGTTAGCCAAGAGACCCAGTACTTC. The chain links TRBV30 to TRBJ2-5, with D hard to call. Germline CDR1 is GTSNPN and CDR2 is SVGIG (reference sequence). Trimming took 4 bases from V and 1 from J, leaving 7 bases between them. The CDR3 sequence is 12 residues long.

The chain couples TRBV29-1 to TRBJ2-5; the match to TRBD1 covers 7 bases. The CDR3 loop spans 12 amino acids. Germline V gene data show CDR1 as SQVTM and CDR2 as ANQGSEA. The ends lost 5 bases at V and 3 bases at J; junction bases unmatched: 3. The CDR3 region has the DNA TGCAGCGTTTCCGGGACAGAAGAGACCCAGTACTTC. Encoded protein: CSVSGTEETQYF.

The chain combines TRBV29-1 with TRBJ2-3, with 9 bases that match TRBD2. Losses at the gene ends were 8 bases for V and 1 base for J; bases not matched to a gene: 4. The CDR3 sequence is 13 residues long. The germline CDR1 and CDR2 sequences are SQVTM and ANQGSEA. CDR3 in DNA: TGCAGCATGAAGCGGGGGGGCACAGATACGCAGTATTTT. Its protein is CSMKRGGTDTQYF.

This chain uses TRBV6-5 with TRBJ2-7, with 9 nucleotides matching TRBD1. The CDR3 runs 14 residues. V was clipped by 4 bases and J by 3 bases; unmatched bases: 4. From germline, CDR1 is MNHEY and CDR2 SVGAGI. Written as DNA, the CDR3 is TGTGCCAGCAGTTCCCGACAGGGGGGCTACGAGCAGTACTTC. This gives the protein CASSSRQGGYEQYF.

About this clone: The same CDR3 also results from other DNA sequences found in this sample. The chain couples TRBV30 to TRBJ1-1; no firm D call. The ends were cut back, 3 bases at V and 1 base at J, with 9 bases in the middle. The CDR3 consists of 13 residues. Germline CDR1 GTSNPN, CDR2 SVGIG (reference sequence). The CDR3 here is CAWSRRANTEAFF. The CDR3 nucleotides are TGTGCCTGGAGCCGGCGGGCGAACACTGAAGCTTTCTTT. Complete variable domain (other parts from reference TRBV30 and TRBJ1-1): SQTIHQWPATLVQPVGSPLSLECTVEGTSNPNLYWYRQAAGRGLQLLFYSVGIGQISSEVPQNLSASRPQDRQFILSSKKLLLSDSGFYLCAWSRRANTEAFFGQGTRLTVV.

This clone has a handful of counts. The V call is TRBV10-3, the J call TRBJ2-3, with 10 positions matching TRBD1. The germline V gene has CDR1 ENHRY and CDR2 SYGVKD. The CDR3 length is 13 residues. In DNA, the CDR3 is TGTGCTTCCGGGGACAGGGGCGCAGATACGCAGTATTTT. Translating gives CASGDRGADTQYF.

The CDR3 coding sequence is TGTGCCAGCTCACCACGGGGCGGACAGCTCAATCAGCCCCAGCATTTT. It codes for CASSPRGGQLNQPQHF. The rearrangement links TRBV18 to TRBJ1-5; the D gene is possibly TRBD1 (6 bases). Trimming pared 1 base from V and 3 bases from J, leaving 13 bases between. Germline V gene sequence: CDR1 KGHSH, CDR2 LQKENI. This CDR3 spans 16 amino acids. The complete variable domain, with remaining parts taken from reference TRBV18 and TRBJ1-5, reads NAGVMQNPRHLVRRRGQEARLRCSPMKGHSHVYWYRQLPEEGLKFMVYLQKENIIDESGMPKERFSAEFPKEGPSILRIQQVVRGDSAAYFCASSPRGGQLNQPQHFGDGTRLSIL.

This clone was picked up a small number of times. This chain joins TRBV5-1 and TRBJ1-1; perhaps TRBD1 as D (5 bases). The CDR3 loop spans 14 amino acids. In germline, CDR1 is SGHRS, CDR2 YFSETQ. The V and J ends lost 4 bases and 1 base respectively, with 11 bases between them. The CDR3: CASSAVGGNTEAFF. The CDR3 coding sequence is TGCGCCAGCAGCGCGGTCGGGGGGAACACTGAAGCTTTCTTT.

The chain combines TRBV15 with TRBJ1-1; D uncertain. Germline V gene data show CDR1 as LNHNV and CDR2 as YYDKDF (reference sequence). V was trimmed by 3 bases and J by 3 bases, leaving 5 bases between them. CDR3 length: 12 amino acids. The CDR3 DNA is TGTGCCACCAGCAGCGGTTACACTGAAGCTTTCTTT. Translated, it gives CATSSGYTEAFF.

This CDR3 is CASNRGTGELFF. As DNA, the CDR3 is TGTGCCAGCAACAGGGGAACCGGGGAGCTGTTTTTT. The chain couples TRBV28 to TRBJ2-2; 7 positions match TRBD1. The germline V gene has CDR1 MDHEN and CDR2 SYDVKM. There are 12 residues in the CDR3. V gave up 7 bases and J gave up 5 bases; unmatched junction bases: 1.

V gene TRBV6-4 combines with J gene TRBJ2-3, with TRBD2 identical over 14 bases. CDR1 is MRHNA and CDR2 is SNTAGT in the germline V gene. With 6 bases clipped from V and 6 bases from J, the junction kept 8 bases outside the gene matches. This CDR3 spans 16 amino acids. This CDR3 is CASSHGTSGGRDTQYF. The CDR3 bases are TGTGCCAGCAGCCACGGGACTAGCGGGGGTAGGGATACGCAGTATTTT.

This chain joins TRBV2 and TRBJ1-2; D is undetermined. The ends were cut back, 7 bases at V and 0 bases at J, with 9 bases in the middle. Germline V gene data show CDR1 as SNHLY and CDR2 as FYNNEI. The CDR3 contains 13 residues. The CDR3 region is CASTRASNYGYTF. CDR3 nucleotides: TGTGCCAGCACTAGGGCCTCTAACTATGGCTACACCTTC.

In its sample, this clone is medium-sized. The chain is built from TRBV27 and TRBJ1-1, with D unclear. Germline V lookup: CDR1 MNHEY, CDR2 SMNVEV (reference sequence). CDR3 length: 14 residues. V was pared by 5 bases and J by 8 bases, with 18 bases between. CDR3 region: CASSEYYSGSEAFF. CDR3 sequence (DNA): TGTGCCAGCAGTGAATACTACAGCGGATCCGAAGCTTTCTTT.

This rearrangement joins TRBV29-1 to TRBJ2-1, with 9 nucleotides matching TRBD1. Germline V gene sequence: CDR1 SQVTM, CDR2 ANQGSEA. After removal of 6 bases from V and 7 bases from J, the junction contained 4 bases not matched to a gene. The CDR3 totals 12 residues. The CDR3 DNA sequence: TGCAGCGTGACCGGGACAGGGAATGAGCAGTTCTTC. This sequence encodes CSVTGTGNEQFF.

The chain carries TRBV7-2 and TRBJ1-5; the D is unclear. The germline V gene encodes CDR1 SGHTA and CDR2 FQGNSA. The CDR3 covers 13 residues. Trimming took 0 bases from V and 7 from J, leaving 7 bases between them. CDR3 amino acids: CASSLALIQPQHF. CDR3 DNA sequence: TGTGCCAGCAGCTTAGCACTCATACAGCCCCAGCATTTT.

This chain joins TRBV4-3 and TRBJ2-7, with TRBD2 matching over 7 bases. CDR1 and CDR2 from the germline V gene are LGHNA and YSLEER. Trimming took 1 base from V and 2 from J; bases not matched to a gene: 2. This CDR3 region has 14 residues. CDR3 region: CASSQVGGAYEQYF. The CDR3 nucleotides read TGCGCCAGCAGCCAAGTTGGGGGGGCCTACGAGCAGTACTTC.

The chain recombines TRBV4-2 with TRBJ2-5; TRBD2 matches at 10 bases. Looked up from germline, CDR1 is LGHNA and CDR2 is YNFKEQ. The trim removed 0 bases at V and 2 bases at J, leaving 6 bases unmatched. The CDR3 contains 17 residues. As DNA, the CDR3 is TGTGCCAGCAGCCAAGACGTTAGCGGGGGGCTTCAAGAGACCCAGTACTTC. Protein sequence: CASSQDVSGGLQETQYF.

This chain uses TRBV5-4 with TRBJ1-1, with D tentatively TRBD1 (5 bases). V lost 0 bases and J 4 bases, leaving 16 bases between the germline ends. This CDR3 region has 16 residues. CDR1 is SGHNT, CDR2 YYREEE, per germline (reference sequence). CDR3 amino acids: CASSLEVSRQGTEAFF. Written as DNA, the CDR3 is TGTGCCAGCAGCTTGGAGGTATCTCGGCAGGGCACTGAAGCTTTCTTT.

This clone came up a few times. The chain links TRBV7-9 to TRBJ1-4; D remains ambiguous. Germline lookup yields CDR1 SEHNR and CDR2 FQNEAQ (reference sequence). This CDR3 has 15 amino acids. Trimming stripped 5 bases from V and 6 bases from J, with 16 bases between. CDR3 nucleotide sequence: TGTGCCAGCAGCCCTTGGTCAAGGGAGGATGAAAAACTGTTTTTT. Translating gives CASSPWSREDEKLFF.

The chain combines TRBV27 with TRBJ2-3, with a weak D call TRBD1 (5 bases). Germline V gene lookup returns CDR1 MNHEY and CDR2 SMNVEV (reference sequence). Deletions cut 1 base from V and 2 bases from J, with 7 bases between. The CDR3 spans 14 residues. CDR3 region: CASSLWGYTDTQYF. CDR3 nucleotides: TGTGCCAGCAGTTTATGGGGCTACACAGATACGCAGTATTTT.

The CDR3 coding sequence is TGTGCCAGCAGCTTGGATAGCAGGGTGGACACTGAAGCTTTCTTT. Its protein product is CASSLDSRVDTEAFF. The chain is built from TRBV5-6 and TRBJ1-1, with D maybe TRBD1 (5 bases). CDR1 and CDR2 from the germline V gene are SGHDT and YYEEEE. V was pared by 0 bases and J by 3 bases, with 12 bases between. The CDR3 runs to 15 residues. Complete variable domain (other parts from reference TRBV5-6 and TRBJ1-1): DAGVTQSPTHLIKTRGQQVTLRCSPKSGHDTVSWYQQALGQGPQFIFQYYEEEERQRGNFPDRFSGHQFPNYSSELNVNALLLGDSALYLCASSLDSRVDTEAFFGQGTRLTVV.